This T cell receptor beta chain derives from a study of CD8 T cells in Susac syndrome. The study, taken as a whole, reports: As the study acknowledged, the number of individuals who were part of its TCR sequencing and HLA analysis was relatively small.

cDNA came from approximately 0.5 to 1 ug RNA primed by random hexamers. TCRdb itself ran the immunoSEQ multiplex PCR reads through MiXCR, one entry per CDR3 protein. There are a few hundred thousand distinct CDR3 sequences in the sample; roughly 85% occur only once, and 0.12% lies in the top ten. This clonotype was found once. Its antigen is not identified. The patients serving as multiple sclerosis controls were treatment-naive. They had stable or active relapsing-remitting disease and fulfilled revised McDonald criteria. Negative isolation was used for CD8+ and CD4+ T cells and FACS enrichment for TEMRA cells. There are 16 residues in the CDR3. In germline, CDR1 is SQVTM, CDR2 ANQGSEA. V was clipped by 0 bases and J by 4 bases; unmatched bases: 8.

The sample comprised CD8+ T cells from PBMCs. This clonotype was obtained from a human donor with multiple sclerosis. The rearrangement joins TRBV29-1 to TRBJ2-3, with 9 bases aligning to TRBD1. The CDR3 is CSVEDVGTGFADTQYF. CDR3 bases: TGCAGCGTTGAAGATGTGGGGACAGGGTTCGCAGATACGCAGTATTTT.